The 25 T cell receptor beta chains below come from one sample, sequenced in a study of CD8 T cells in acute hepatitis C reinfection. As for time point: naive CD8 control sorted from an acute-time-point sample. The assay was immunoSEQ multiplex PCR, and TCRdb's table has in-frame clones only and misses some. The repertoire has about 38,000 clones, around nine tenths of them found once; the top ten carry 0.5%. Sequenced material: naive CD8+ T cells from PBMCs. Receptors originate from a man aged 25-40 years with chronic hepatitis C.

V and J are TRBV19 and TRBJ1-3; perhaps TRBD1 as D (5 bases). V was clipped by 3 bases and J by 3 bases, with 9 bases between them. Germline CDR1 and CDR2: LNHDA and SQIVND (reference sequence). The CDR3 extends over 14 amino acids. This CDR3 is CASSMGTFGNTIYF. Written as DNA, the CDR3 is TGTGCCAGTAGTATGGGGACGTTTGGAAACACCATATATTTT.

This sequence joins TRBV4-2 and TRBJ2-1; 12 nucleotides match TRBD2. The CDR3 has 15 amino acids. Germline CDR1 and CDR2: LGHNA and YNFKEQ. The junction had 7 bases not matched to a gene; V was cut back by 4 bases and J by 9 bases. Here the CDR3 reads CASSPPGTSGSEQFF. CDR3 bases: TGTGCCAGCAGCCCTCCCGGGACTAGCGGGTCTGAGCAGTTCTTC.

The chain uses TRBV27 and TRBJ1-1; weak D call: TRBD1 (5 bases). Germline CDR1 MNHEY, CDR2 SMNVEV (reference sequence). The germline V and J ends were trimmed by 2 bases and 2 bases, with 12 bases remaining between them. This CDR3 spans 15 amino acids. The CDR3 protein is CASSLSQGPNTEAFF. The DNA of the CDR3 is TGTGCCAGCAGTTTAAGTCAGGGACCTAACACTGAAGCTTTCTTT.

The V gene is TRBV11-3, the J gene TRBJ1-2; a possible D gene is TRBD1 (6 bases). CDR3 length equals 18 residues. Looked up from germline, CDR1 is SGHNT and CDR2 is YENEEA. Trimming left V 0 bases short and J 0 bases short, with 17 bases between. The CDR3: CASSLEGQYHQSNYGYTF. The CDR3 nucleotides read TGTGCCAGCAGCTTAGAAGGACAGTATCATCAATCTAACTATGGCTACACCTTC.

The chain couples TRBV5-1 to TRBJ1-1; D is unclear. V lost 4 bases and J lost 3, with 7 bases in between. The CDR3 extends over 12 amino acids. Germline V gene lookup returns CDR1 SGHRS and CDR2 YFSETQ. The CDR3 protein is CASSDTHTEAFF. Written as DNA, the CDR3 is TGCGCCAGCAGCGACACGCACACTGAAGCTTTCTTT.

CDR3 residues: CASSLVARGSYNSPLHF. The CDR3 region has the DNA TGTGCCAGCAGCTTAGTGGCCCGGGGCTCCTATAATTCACCCCTCCACTTT. The rearrangement joins TRBV11-2 to TRBJ1-6; D remains unclear. Germline CDR1 is SGHAT and CDR2 is FQNNGV. The V end was cut by 1 base, the J end by 0 bases, with 10 bases between. The CDR3 runs to 17 residues. Full variable domain (rest looked up from reference TRBV11-2 and TRBJ1-6): EAGVAQSPRYKIIEKRQSVAFWCNPISGHATLYWYQQILGQGPKLLIQFQNNGVVDDSQLPKDRFSAERLKGVDSTLKIQPAKLEDSAVYLCASSLVARGSYNSPLHFGNGTRLTVT.

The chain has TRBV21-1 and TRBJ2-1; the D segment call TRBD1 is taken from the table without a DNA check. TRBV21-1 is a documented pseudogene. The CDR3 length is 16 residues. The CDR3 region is CASMNPGQGVRDEQFF. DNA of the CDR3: TGTGCCAGCATGAATCCGGGACAGGGGGTTAGGGATGAGCAGTTCTTC.

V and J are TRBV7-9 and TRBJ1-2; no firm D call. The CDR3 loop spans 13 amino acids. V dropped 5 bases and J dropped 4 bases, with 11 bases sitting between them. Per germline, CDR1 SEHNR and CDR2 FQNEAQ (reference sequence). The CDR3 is CASSDGLFYGYTF. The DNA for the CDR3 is TGTGCCAGCAGCGACGGACTTTTCTATGGCTACACCTTC.

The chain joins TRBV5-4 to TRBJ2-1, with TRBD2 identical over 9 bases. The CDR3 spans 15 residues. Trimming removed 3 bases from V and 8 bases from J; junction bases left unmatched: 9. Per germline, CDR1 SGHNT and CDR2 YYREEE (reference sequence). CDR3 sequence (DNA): TGTGCCAGCAGCTGGACTGGCGGGGGGGCCTATGAGCAGTTCTTC. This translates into CASSWTGGGAYEQFF. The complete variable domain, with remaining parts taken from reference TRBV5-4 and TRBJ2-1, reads ETGVTQSPTHLIKTRGQQVTLRCSSQSGHNTVSWYQQALGQGPQFIFQYYREEENGRGNFPPRFSGLQFPNYSSELNVNALELDDSALYLCASSWTGGGAYEQFFGPGTRLTVL.

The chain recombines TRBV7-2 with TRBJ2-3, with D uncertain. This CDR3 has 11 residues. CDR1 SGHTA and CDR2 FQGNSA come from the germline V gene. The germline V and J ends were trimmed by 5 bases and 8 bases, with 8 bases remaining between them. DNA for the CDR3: TGTGCCAGCAGCCTAACCGGTACGCAGTATTTT. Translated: CASSLTGTQYF.

CDR3 DNA: TGCAGCCTGCGGACAGGCTACGAGCAGTACTTC. Protein product: CSLRTGYEQYF. The V and J genes are TRBV29-1 and TRBJ2-7, with 7 bases matching TRBD1. CDR3 length: 11 residues. Losses at the gene ends were 8 bases for V and 3 bases for J; bases not matched to a gene: 4. The V gene's germline CDR1 is SQVTM and CDR2 ANQGSEA.

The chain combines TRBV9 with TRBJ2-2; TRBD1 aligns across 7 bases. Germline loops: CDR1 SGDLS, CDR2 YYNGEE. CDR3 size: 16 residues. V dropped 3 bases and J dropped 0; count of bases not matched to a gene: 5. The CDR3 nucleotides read TGTGCCAGCAGCGCCACCGGGACAGCGAACACCGGGGAGCTGTTTTTT. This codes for CASSATGTANTGELFF.

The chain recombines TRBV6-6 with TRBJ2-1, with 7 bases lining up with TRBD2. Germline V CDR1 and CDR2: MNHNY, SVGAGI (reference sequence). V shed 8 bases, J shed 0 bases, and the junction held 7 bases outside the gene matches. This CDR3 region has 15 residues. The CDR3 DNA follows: TGTGCCAGCCGAGAGACGGGAGGCTCCTACAATGAGCAGTTCTTC. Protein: CASRETGGSYNEQFF.

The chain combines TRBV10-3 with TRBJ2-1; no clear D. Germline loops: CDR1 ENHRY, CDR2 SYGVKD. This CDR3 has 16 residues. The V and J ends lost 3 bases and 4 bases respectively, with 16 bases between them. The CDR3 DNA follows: TGTGCCATCAGTGACTTAAGGCTAGTTGGGTACAATGAGCAGTTCTTC. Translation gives CAISDLRLVGYNEQFF.

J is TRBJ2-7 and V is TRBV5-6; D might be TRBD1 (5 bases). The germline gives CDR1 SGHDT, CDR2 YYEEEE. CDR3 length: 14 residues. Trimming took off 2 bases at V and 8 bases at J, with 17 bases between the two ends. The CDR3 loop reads CASSFGQGSLQQYF. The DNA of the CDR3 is TGTGCCAGCAGCTTCGGTCAGGGAAGCCTCCAGCAGTACTTC.

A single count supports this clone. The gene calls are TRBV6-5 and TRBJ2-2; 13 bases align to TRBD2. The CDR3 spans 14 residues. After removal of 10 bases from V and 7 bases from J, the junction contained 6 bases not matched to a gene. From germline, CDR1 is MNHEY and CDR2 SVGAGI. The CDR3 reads CAIGLAGVGGELFF. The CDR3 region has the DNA TGTGCCATAGGACTAGCGGGAGTGGGCGGGGAGCTGTTTTTT.

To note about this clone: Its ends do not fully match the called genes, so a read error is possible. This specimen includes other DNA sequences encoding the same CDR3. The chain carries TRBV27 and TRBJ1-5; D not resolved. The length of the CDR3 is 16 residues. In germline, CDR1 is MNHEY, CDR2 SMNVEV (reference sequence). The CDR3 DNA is TGCGCCAGCAGTTTGATTGCAGCGCGCGGCAATCAGCCCCAGCATTTT. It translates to CASSLIAARGNQPQHF.

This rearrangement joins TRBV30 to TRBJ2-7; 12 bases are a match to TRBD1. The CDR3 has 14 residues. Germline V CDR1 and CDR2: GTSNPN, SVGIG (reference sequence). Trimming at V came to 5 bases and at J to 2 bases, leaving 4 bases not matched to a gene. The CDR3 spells CAWLGQGATYEQYF. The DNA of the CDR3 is TGTGCCTGGCTGGGACAGGGGGCCACCTACGAGCAGTACTTC.

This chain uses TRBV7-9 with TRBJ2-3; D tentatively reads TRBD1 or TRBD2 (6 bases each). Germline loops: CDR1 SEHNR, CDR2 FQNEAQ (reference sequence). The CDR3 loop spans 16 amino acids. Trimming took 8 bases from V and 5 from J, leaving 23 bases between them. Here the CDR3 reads CASSPVGGPDEDTQYF. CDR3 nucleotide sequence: TGTGCCAGCTCCCCGGTCGGGGGCCCGGACGAAGATACGCAGTATTTT.

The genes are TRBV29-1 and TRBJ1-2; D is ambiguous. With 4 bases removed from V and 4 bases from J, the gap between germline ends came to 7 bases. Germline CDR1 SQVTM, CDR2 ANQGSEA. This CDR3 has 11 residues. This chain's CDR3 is CSVGTIYGYTF. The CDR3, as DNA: TGCAGCGTTGGGACGATCTATGGCTACACCTTC.

The CDR3 loop reads CASSIGGQPQHF. In DNA, the CDR3 is TGTGCCAGTAGTATTGGGGGTCAGCCCCAGCATTTT. J is TRBJ1-5 and V is TRBV19; weak D call: TRBD1 (5 bases). The V and J ends lost 3 bases and 6 bases respectively, with 6 bases between them. Per germline, CDR1 LNHDA and CDR2 SQIVND (reference sequence). The CDR3 spans 12 residues.

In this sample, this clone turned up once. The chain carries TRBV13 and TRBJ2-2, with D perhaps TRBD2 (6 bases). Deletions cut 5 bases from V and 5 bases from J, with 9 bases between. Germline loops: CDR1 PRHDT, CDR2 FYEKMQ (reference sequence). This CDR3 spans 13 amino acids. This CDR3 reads CASSIGGTGELFF. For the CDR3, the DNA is TGTGCCAGCAGCATCGGGGGTACCGGGGAGCTGTTTTTT.

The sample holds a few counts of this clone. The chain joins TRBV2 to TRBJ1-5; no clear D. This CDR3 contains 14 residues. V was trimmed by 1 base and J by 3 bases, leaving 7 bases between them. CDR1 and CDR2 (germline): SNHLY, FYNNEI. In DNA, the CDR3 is TGTGCCAGCAGTGAAGTAGGGAACAATCAGCCCCAGCATTTT. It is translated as CASSEVGNNQPQHF.

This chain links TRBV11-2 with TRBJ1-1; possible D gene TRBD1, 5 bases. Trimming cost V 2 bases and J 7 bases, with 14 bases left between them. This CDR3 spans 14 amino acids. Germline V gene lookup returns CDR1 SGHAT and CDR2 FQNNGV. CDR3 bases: TGTGCCAGCAGCTTATTCGGAGGGGACGGTGAAGCTTTCTTT. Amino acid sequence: CASSLFGGDGEAFF.

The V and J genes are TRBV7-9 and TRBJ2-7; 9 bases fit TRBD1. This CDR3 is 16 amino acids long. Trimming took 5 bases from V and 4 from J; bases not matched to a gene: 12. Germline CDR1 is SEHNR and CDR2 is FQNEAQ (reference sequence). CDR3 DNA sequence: TGTGCCAGCAGCCTCATGCCGGGACAGGGTGTATACGAGCAGTACTTC. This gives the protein CASSLMPGQGVYEQYF.